These 27 T cell receptor beta chains were sequenced from one sample in a study of shared clonotypes between healthy human individuals. Sequenced by immunoSEQ multiplex PCR; TCRdb stores in-frame clones only, minus some. The sample records about 1.4 million clones, roughly 96% being singletons. Sequencing input: naive CD4+ T cells sorted from blood. The subset: CD45RA+ positively selected. These receptors were collected from a young man in good health.

This chain joins TRBV5-5 and TRBJ2-1, with D uncertain. With 3 bases removed from V and 6 bases from J, the gap between germline ends came to 10 bases. Germline CDR1 is SGHKS and CDR2 is YYEKEE (reference sequence). The CDR3 has 13 amino acids. CDR3: CASSSLLANEQFF. The CDR3 nucleotides are TGTGCCAGCAGCTCCCTGTTGGCCAATGAGCAGTTCTTC.

The chain links TRBV9 to TRBJ1-2, with no clear D. Germline assignment: CDR1 SGDLS and CDR2 YYNGEE. V lost 4 bases and J lost 8, with 12 bases in between. This CDR3 comprises 12 residues. The CDR3, as DNA: TGTGCCAGCAGCCTACACAACTTCGGCTACACCTTC. This translates into CASSLHNFGYTF.

V usage is TRBV5-6 and J usage is TRBJ2-3, with D possibly matching TRBD1 (5 bases). There are 16 residues in the CDR3. V dropped 0 bases and J dropped 3 bases, with 14 bases sitting between them. CDR1 SGHDT and CDR2 YYEEEE come from the germline V gene. The CDR3 sequence is CASSLAPRAKTDTQYF. CDR3 coding DNA: TGTGCCAGCAGCTTGGCCCCCAGGGCGAAAACAGATACGCAGTATTTT.

The genes are TRBV5-4 and TRBJ2-6; D is uncertain. Germline CDR1 is SGHNT and CDR2 is YYREEE (reference sequence). Deletions cut 2 bases from V and 3 bases from J, with 9 bases between. The CDR3 consists of 15 residues. DNA of the CDR3: TGTGCCAGCAGCTTTGGGTTTAGTGGGGCCAACGTCCTGACTTTC. The encoded protein is CASSFGFSGANVLTF.

The CDR3: CASYSTSGRASYEQYF. Written as DNA, the CDR3 is TGCGCCAGCTACTCGACGAGCGGGAGGGCCTCTTACGAGCAGTACTTC. The J gene is TRBJ2-7, the V gene TRBV5-1; 10 bases fit TRBD2. Per the germline V gene, CDR1 is SGHRS and CDR2 is YFSETQ. This CDR3 comprises 16 residues. The V segment lost 7 bases and the J segment 4 bases; nucleotides outside the gene matches: 14. Filled out from reference TRBV5-1 and TRBJ2-7, the complete variable domain reads KAGVTQTPRYLIKTRGQQVTLSCSPISGHRSVSWYQQTPGQGLQFLFEYFSETQRNKGNFPGRFSGRQFSNSRSEMNVSTLELGDSALYLCASYSTSGRASYEQYFGPGTRLTVT.

The rearrangement joins TRBV19 to TRBJ2-2; D is uncertain. V was shortened by 0 bases and J by 0 bases, with 8 bases between the two germline ends. Germline V lookup: CDR1 LNHDA, CDR2 SQIVND (reference sequence). The CDR3 sequence is 16 residues long. The CDR3 region has the DNA TGTGCCAGTAGTATAGATGGCGGACCGAACACCGGGGAGCTGTTTTTT. Amino acid sequence: CASSIDGGPNTGELFF.

V usage is TRBV28 and J usage is TRBJ2-7; TRBD2 agrees at 12 bases. Germline V gives CDR1 MDHEN, CDR2 SYDVKM. Unmatched junction bases numbered 3, after V lost 5 bases and J lost 1 base. The CDR3 has 15 amino acids. The CDR3 sequence is CASSPTSGGSYEQYF. The DNA of the CDR3 is TGTGCCAGCAGTCCGACTAGCGGGGGATCCTACGAGCAGTACTTC.

The chain combines TRBV7-6 with TRBJ2-5, with TRBD2 identical over 7 bases. V shed 0 bases, J shed 5 bases, and the junction held 9 bases outside the gene matches. The CDR3 spans 16 residues. Germline V gene lookup returns CDR1 SGHVS and CDR2 FNYEAQ. The CDR3 spells CASSLAVLASGETQYF. The CDR3 DNA reads as TGTGCCAGCAGCTTAGCGGTTCTGGCTAGCGGCGAGACCCAGTACTTC.

This clone was observed once. The rearrangement links TRBV27 to TRBJ1-4; TRBD1 matches at 10 bases. The V gene end was trimmed by 5 bases and the J gene end by 7 bases; junction bases not matched to a gene: 10. Germline V gene lookup returns CDR1 MNHEY and CDR2 SMNVEV (reference sequence). The CDR3 sequence is 16 residues long. CDR3: CASSPSTGGVREKLFF. Written as DNA, the CDR3 is TGTGCCAGCAGTCCATCGACAGGGGGCGTTCGTGAAAAACTGTTTTTT.

This rearrangement joins TRBV6-5 to TRBJ2-2, with a weak D call TRBD1 (6 bases). The CDR3 contains 15 residues. Trimming cost V 5 bases and J 1 base, with 11 bases left between them. Germline CDR1 MNHEY, CDR2 SVGAGI. CDR3 in amino acids: CASSHKDRNTGELFF. CDR3 bases: TGTGCCAGCAGTCATAAGGACAGGAACACCGGGGAGCTGTTTTTT.

The rearrangement joins TRBV5-1 to TRBJ2-7; TRBD1 agrees at 7 bases. The CDR3 is 15 residues long. V trimming: 4 bases; J trimming: 5 bases; junction bases outside the gene matches: 12. The germline CDR1 and CDR2 sequences are SGHRS and YFSETQ. The CDR3 DNA is TGCGCCAGCAGCCCGCTACCAGGGACAGCCAACGAGCAGTACTTC. Encoded protein: CASSPLPGTANEQYF.

The rearrangement links TRBV5-4 to TRBJ2-3; D call uncertain. This CDR3 is 16 amino acids long. The V gene lost 2 bases and the J gene lost 0 bases, with 13 bases spanning the gap. Germline CDR1 is SGHNT and CDR2 is YYREEE (reference sequence). CDR3 protein: CASSFSVRTSTDTQYF. The CDR3 DNA reads TGTGCCAGCAGCTTTTCAGTAAGAACTAGCACAGATACGCAGTATTTT.

The rearrangement joins TRBV18 to TRBJ2-1; possible D gene TRBD2, 5 bases. From germline, CDR1 is KGHSH and CDR2 LQKENI. The germline V and J ends were trimmed by 1 base and 6 bases, with 16 bases remaining between them. This CDR3 is built from 16 residues. DNA for the CDR3: TGTGCCAGCTCACCACGGGCAGCCCTAGGAGGCAATGAGCAGTTCTTC. This encodes CASSPRAALGGNEQFF.

This chain uses TRBV7-9 with TRBJ2-1, with 7 bases matching TRBD2. With V trimmed by 7 bases and J by 5 bases, 11 bases remained unmatched. The CDR3 consists of 15 residues. Germline V gene sequence: CDR1 SEHNR, CDR2 FQNEAQ (reference sequence). The CDR3 bases are TGTGCCAGCACCCATTTTTTAGCGGGCCACAATGAGCAGTTCTTC. This gives the protein CASTHFLAGHNEQFF.

The V call is TRBV10-2, the J call TRBJ2-5, with D perhaps TRBD2 (6 bases). This CDR3 has 12 amino acids. Trimming left V 4 bases short and J 5 bases short, with 8 bases between. Per the germline V gene, CDR1 is WSHSY and CDR2 is SAAADI. The CDR3 loop reads CASSGAGETQYF. DNA of the CDR3: TGCGCCAGCAGTGGCGCGGGGGAGACCCAGTACTTC.

This chain joins TRBV10-3 and TRBJ2-2, with 8 positions matching TRBD1. CDR3 length: 15 amino acids. Germline loops: CDR1 ENHRY, CDR2 SYGVKD. V shed 4 bases and J 4 bases; nucleotides not matched to a gene: 5. The CDR3 DNA reads as TGTGCCATCAGTGTGATTACAGGGGGCACCGGGGAGCTGTTTTTT. Residues: CAISVITGGTGELFF.

The V and J genes are TRBV27 and TRBJ2-6; D remains ambiguous. Germline V gives CDR1 MNHEY, CDR2 SMNVEV (reference sequence). The V gene lost 4 bases and the J gene lost 0 bases, with 10 bases spanning the gap. This CDR3 is 16 amino acids long. This CDR3 reads CASSSLSVSGANVLTF. The CDR3, as DNA: TGTGCCAGCAGTTCCCTCTCAGTCTCTGGGGCCAACGTCCTGACTTTC.

The gene calls are TRBV5-4 and TRBJ2-5; 8 bases fit TRBD2. The last part of the DNA fits TRBJ2-7 better; the J call may be wrong. The length of the CDR3 is 16 residues. From germline, CDR1 is SGHNT and CDR2 YYREEE (reference sequence). CDR3 loop: CASSPRGGGSLSEQYF. In DNA, the CDR3 is TGTGCCAGCAGCCCCCGCGGCGGGGGGTCCCTCAGCGAGCAGTACTTC.

V gene TRBV29-1 combines with J gene TRBJ2-1, with TRBD2 matching 9 bases. The CDR3 runs 15 residues. CDR1 SQVTM and CDR2 ANQGSEA come from the germline V gene. V was clipped by 4 bases and J by 2 bases; unmatched bases: 6. Written as DNA, the CDR3 is TGCAGCGTTGGCGGCGGGGGGGCACCCTACAATGAGCAGTTCTTC. Protein: CSVGGGGAPYNEQFF.

The V call is TRBV6-1, the J call TRBJ2-4; 9 bases align to TRBD1. The junction had 2 bases not matched to a gene; V was cut back by 8 bases and J by 0 bases. The CDR3 has 14 amino acids. The germline CDR1 and CDR2 sequences are MNHNS and SASEGT. CDR3 bases: TGTGCCAGCCGACAGGGGGTAGCCAAAAACATTCAGTACTTC. It translates to CASRQGVAKNIQYF.

This chain joins TRBV15 and TRBJ2-3, with 11 positions matching TRBD2. The CDR3 is 17 residues long. From germline, CDR1 is LNHNV and CDR2 YYDKDF (reference sequence). Germline trimming cut 4 bases from V and 2 bases from J; bases unmatched to any gene: 8. The CDR3 DNA sequence: TGTGCCACCAGCAACCCGGGACTAGCGGAATACACAGATACGCAGTATTTT. This codes for CATSNPGLAEYTDTQYF.

As regards this clone: Distinct nucleotide sequences in the sample also encode this CDR3. This chain links TRBV9 with TRBJ2-1, with a tentative D call TRBD2 (6 bases). The V end was cut by 2 bases, the J end by 1 base, with 10 bases between. This CDR3 comprises 15 residues. Germline V gene lookup returns CDR1 SGDLS and CDR2 YYNGEE. The CDR3 DNA reads TGTGCCAGCAGCGTTGAGGGACTTTCCTACAATGAGCAGTTCTTC. It codes for CASSVEGLSYNEQFF.

The chain couples TRBV9 to TRBJ2-2; no firm D call. The CDR3 loop spans 16 amino acids. Trimming took 1 base from V and 6 from J, leaving 16 bases between them. Germline lookup yields CDR1 SGDLS and CDR2 YYNGEE. The CDR3 DNA follows: TGTGCCAGCAGCGTACGCGCAGGCGGTGGCTCCGGGGAGCTGTTTTTT. Translation: CASSVRAGGGSGELFF.

The rearrangement uses TRBV7-2 and TRBJ2-7; TRBD2 matches at 11 bases. Germline loops: CDR1 SGHTA, CDR2 FQGNSA. V trimming: 4 bases; J trimming: 0 bases; junction bases outside the gene matches: 8. This CDR3 is 17 amino acids long. This chain's CDR3 is CASSSRTSGSSSYEQYF. In DNA form, the CDR3 reads TGTGCCAGCAGCTCCCGGACTAGCGGGTCTAGCTCCTACGAGCAGTACTTC.

This clone was seen just once. This chain joins TRBV5-1 and TRBJ1-2; D perhaps matches TRBD1 (5 bases). Germline V CDR1 and CDR2: SGHRS, YFSETQ. The CDR3 length is 17 residues. The V end was cut by 0 bases, the J end by 6 bases, with 21 bases between. The DNA for the CDR3 is TGCGCCAGCAGCTTGGCCATGCCACTCGCCCTGGGGGATGGCTACACCTTC. This translates into CASSLAMPLALGDGYTF.

V and J are TRBV18 and TRBJ2-5, with 9 bases matching TRBD1. Germline lookup yields CDR1 KGHSH and CDR2 LQKENI. The V and J ends lost 1 base and 6 bases, in that order; junction bases with no gene match: 12. This CDR3 is built from 17 residues. The CDR3 loop reads CASSPLKGTGFLQTQYF. In DNA form, the CDR3 reads TGTGCCAGCTCACCACTGAAAGGGACAGGGTTCCTACAGACCCAGTACTTC.

The chain links TRBV9 to TRBJ1-4, with TRBD1 as a possible D gene (5 bases). Trimming cost V 3 bases and J 7 bases, with 16 bases left between them. The CDR3 contains 15 residues. CDR1 SGDLS and CDR2 YYNGEE come from the germline V gene. DNA of the CDR3: TGTGCCAGCAGCGCCCAGGGTACGAGGGCTGAAAAACTGTTTTTT. Its protein product is CASSAQGTRAEKLFF.